The 17 T cell receptor beta chains in this list originate from one sample, sequenced in a study of cytomegalovirus exposure and HLA in healthy donors. The repertoire was sequenced with immunoSEQ multiplex PCR; TCRdb's copy has only in-frame clones and lacks some. There are 170,000 or so clones in the sample; around 82% occur only once, and under 3.5% lies in the top ten. The sample comprised PBMCs. These TCRs come from a young woman in good health and CMV-seropositive.

V is TRBV6-6 and J is TRBJ2-1; 8 bases fit TRBD2. The CDR3 has 11 amino acids. Per germline, CDR1 MNHNY and CDR2 SVGAGI (reference sequence). Unmatched junction bases numbered 6, after V lost 5 bases and J lost 15 bases. This CDR3 reads CASSPREGAFF. The CDR3 DNA follows: TGTGCCAGCAGTCCCCGGGAGGGTGCGTTCTTC.

This chain uses TRBV7-2 with TRBJ1-6; D possibly corresponds to TRBD1 (5 bases). The CDR3 is made up of 13 amino acids. The germline V gene encodes CDR1 SGHTA and CDR2 FQGNSA. Trimming cost V 5 bases and J 9 bases, with 11 bases left between them. The CDR3 DNA reads TGTGCCAGCAGCATGACCGGGGGTTCACCCCTCCACTTT. It yields the protein CASSMTGGSPLHF. The full variable domain, its missing parts supplied by reference TRBV7-2 and TRBJ1-6, is GAGVSQSPSNKVTEKGKDVELRCDPISGHTALYWYRQSLGQGLEFLIYFQGNSAPDKSGLPSDRFSAERTGGSVSTLTIQRTQQEDSAVYLCASSMTGGSPLHFGNGTRLTVT.

This chain links TRBV11-2 with TRBJ1-2; unclear D gene. The CDR3 is 14 amino acids. Trimming took 4 bases from V and 8 from J, leaving 17 bases between them. Germline lookup yields CDR1 SGHAT and CDR2 FQNNGV. CDR3 nucleotides: TGTGCCAGCAGCTCCCCTCGAGGGTCCGGCGGCTACACCTTC. The encoded protein is CASSSPRGSGGYTF.

This clone was observed once. The rearrangement joins TRBV29-1 to TRBJ2-5; the match to TRBD1 covers 7 bases. Germline V lookup: CDR1 SQVTM, CDR2 ANQGSEA. V dropped 4 bases and J dropped 3; count of bases not matched to a gene: 2. The CDR3 totals 12 residues. The chain's CDR3 is CSVGTGEETQYF. DNA for the CDR3: TGCAGCGTTGGTACAGGGGAAGAGACCCAGTACTTC.

The CDR3 DNA sequence: TGTGCCAGCAGGTGGGGACAGGTAAACCCCTACAATGAGCAGTTCTTC. Protein sequence: CASRWGQVNPYNEQFF. V and J are TRBV27 and TRBJ2-1, with 8 positions matching TRBD1. The CDR3 has 16 residues. Germline V gene sequence: CDR1 MNHEY, CDR2 SMNVEV (reference sequence). V lost 6 bases and J lost 2; bases outside the gene matches: 9.

The chain links TRBV7-2 to TRBJ1-2, with a possible D match to TRBD1 (5 bases). This CDR3 has 15 residues. The germline gives CDR1 SGHTA, CDR2 FQGNSA. Trimming pared 6 bases from V and 0 bases from J, leaving 14 bases between. The CDR3 protein is CASRREGATNYGYTF. The CDR3 nucleotides read TGTGCCAGCAGAAGAGAAGGGGCGACTAACTATGGCTACACCTTC.

The V gene is TRBV6-4, the J gene TRBJ2-2; 11 bases line up with TRBD1. This CDR3 contains 15 residues. V lost 7 bases to trimming and J lost 5 bases; unmatched junction nucleotides: 6. Germline values: CDR1 MRHNA, CDR2 SNTAGT. In DNA form, the CDR3 reads TGTGCCAGCAAAGCCGGACAGGGGGCAACCGGGGAGCTGTTTTTT. Residues: CASKAGQGATGELFF.

The chain couples TRBV9 to TRBJ2-7; a possible D gene is TRBD1 (6 bases). Trimming took off 3 bases at V and 0 bases at J, with 10 bases between the two ends. CDR3 length: 14 residues. The germline V gene has CDR1 SGDLS and CDR2 YYNGEE. CDR3 amino acids: CASSARQASYEQYF. The CDR3 DNA is TGTGCCAGCAGCGCCCGACAGGCCTCCTACGAGCAGTACTTC.

This clone was found a few times. The CDR3 protein is CASGGSGRTFNQPQHF. The CDR3 bases are TGTGCCAGCGGAGGTTCAGGGAGGACCTTCAATCAGCCCCAGCATTTT. V and J are TRBV5-8 and TRBJ1-5; D is perhaps TRBD1 (5 bases). The CDR3 consists of 16 residues. V was cut by 7 bases and J by 3 bases, with 20 bases left in between. The V gene's germline CDR1 is SGHTS and CDR2 YDEGEE.

The chain joins TRBV2 to TRBJ2-3; D possibly corresponds to TRBD1 (5 bases). The CDR3 covers 13 residues. CDR1 and CDR2 (germline): SNHLY, FYNNEI. V lost 6 bases, J lost 4 bases, and 11 bases lay in between. This chain's CDR3 is CASRTAWSDTQYF. CDR3 bases: TGTGCCAGCAGGACAGCGTGGTCAGATACGCAGTATTTT.

The rearrangement joins TRBV7-6 to TRBJ1-2; D ambiguous. Germline CDR1 SGHVS, CDR2 FNYEAQ. The CDR3 runs to 15 residues. Trimming removed 5 bases from V and 8 bases from J, with 21 bases in between. The CDR3 DNA is TGTGCCAGCAGCCAACGGAGTGGCTCATCGTCGGGCTACACCTTC. As protein: CASSQRSGSSSGYTF. The whole variable domain, filled in from reference TRBV7-6 and TRBJ1-2, reads GAGVSQSPRYKVTKRGQDVALRCDPISGHVSLYWYRQALGQGPEFLTYFNYEAQQDKSGLPNDRFSAERPEGSISTLTIQRTEQRDSAMYRCASSQRSGSSSGYTFGSGTRLTVV.

Notes on this clone: Other DNA sequences within the sample encode an identical CDR3. This chain uses TRBV9 with TRBJ2-1, with a weak D call TRBD2 (6 bases). The germline gives CDR1 SGDLS, CDR2 YYNGEE. The ends were cut back, 0 bases at V and 7 bases at J, with 8 bases in the middle. The CDR3 spans 13 residues. The CDR3 DNA reads TGTGCCAGCAGCGTAGGGGGAGGAAATGAGCAGTTCTTC. Translated: CASSVGGGNEQFF.

The chain combines TRBV15 with TRBJ1-6; D gene uncertain. V lost 0 bases and J 7 bases, leaving 13 bases between the germline ends. CDR1 is LNHNV and CDR2 is YYDKDF in the germline V gene (reference sequence). The length of the CDR3 is 16 residues. CDR3 coding DNA: TGTGCCACCAGCAGAGATGCCCCGGGGAAGAATTCACCCCTCCACTTT. This translates into CATSRDAPGKNSPLHF.

V usage is TRBV7-9 and J usage is TRBJ2-2, with a tentative D call TRBD2 (5 bases). Germline assignment: CDR1 SEHNR and CDR2 FQNEAQ (reference sequence). V lost 3 bases and J 6 bases, leaving 11 bases between the germline ends. This CDR3 contains 14 residues. Here the CDR3 DNA reads TGTGCCAGCAGCTTCGCACGGGGTTCCGGGGAGCTGTTTTTT. Protein product: CASSFARGSGELFF. The variable domain in full, with the rest retrieved from reference TRBV7-9 and TRBJ2-2, is DTGVSQNPRHKITKRGQNVTFRCDPISEHNRLYWYRQTLGQGPEFLTYFQNEAQLEKSRLLSDRFSAERPKGSFSTLEIQRTEQGDSAMYLCASSFARGSGELFFGEGSRLTVL.

The rearrangement joins TRBV5-1 to TRBJ1-1; the D is unclear. V was cut by 6 bases and J by 0 bases, with 9 bases left in between. The germline CDR1 and CDR2 sequences are SGHRS and YFSETQ. This CDR3 contains 13 residues. As DNA, the CDR3 is TGCGCCAGCAACTCGGGGATGAACACTGAAGCTTTCTTT. It translates to CASNSGMNTEAFF.

This clone has only a few counts. The gene calls are TRBV4-1 and TRBJ1-4; D gene uncertain. This CDR3 has 15 residues. Germline V gene data show CDR1 as MGHRA and CDR2 as YSYEKL. V lost 0 bases, J lost 7 bases, and 12 bases lay in between. The CDR3 sequence is CASSQDILKSEKLFF. The CDR3 region has the DNA TGCGCCAGCAGCCAAGACATACTAAAGAGTGAAAAACTGTTTTTT.

The J gene is TRBJ2-7, the V gene TRBV28; TRBD2 is a possible D gene (5 bases). The CDR3 runs 15 residues. CDR1 and CDR2 from the germline V gene are MDHEN and SYDVKM. With 5 bases removed from V and 7 bases from J, the gap between germline ends came to 21 bases. This chain's CDR3 is CASSLDSLLRGEQYF. CDR3 nucleotides: TGTGCCAGCAGTCTCGATAGTCTGCTGAGAGGGGAGCAGTACTTC.